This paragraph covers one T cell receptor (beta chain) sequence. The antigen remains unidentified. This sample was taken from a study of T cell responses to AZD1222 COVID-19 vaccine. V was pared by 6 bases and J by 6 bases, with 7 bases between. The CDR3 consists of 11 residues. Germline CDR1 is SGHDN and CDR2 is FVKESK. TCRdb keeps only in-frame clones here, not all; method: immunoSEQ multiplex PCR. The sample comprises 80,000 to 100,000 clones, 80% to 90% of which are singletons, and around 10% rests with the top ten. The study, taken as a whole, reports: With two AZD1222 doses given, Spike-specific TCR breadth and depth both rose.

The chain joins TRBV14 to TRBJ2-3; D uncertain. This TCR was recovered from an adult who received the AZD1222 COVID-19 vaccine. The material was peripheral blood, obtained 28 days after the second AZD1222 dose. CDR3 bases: TGTGCCAGCAGTCTTCGGGATACGCAGTATTTT. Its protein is CASSLRDTQYF.